This is a list of T cell receptor beta chains from one sample in a study of PD-1 blockade in classical Hodgkin lymphoma. This table comes from immunoSEQ multiplex PCR, and its TCRdb copy is limited to in-frame clones, with some not included. Of 95,000 to 100,000 clones detected, roughly 90% appear once; the ten largest clones hold under 7.5%. Sample: peripheral blood mononuclear cells (PBMCs), taken before the second cycle of nivolumab. The receptors here all came from a human donor with classical Hodgkin lymphoma. Each CDR3 is given with its conserved first and last residue. D genes are given only for firm matches. Size values are once, few and many counts, or a class for expanded clones, and some rows have none.

DNA	CDR3	size	V	D	J
TGTGCCAGCTCACTTAGGTTAGCGGGGGCCAACAATGAGCAGTTCTTC	CASSLRLAGANNEQFF	.	TRBV18	TRBD2	TRBJ2-1
TGTGCCAGCAGTGAAGCTCCACGGGACTACAATGAGCAGTTCTTC	CASSEAPRDYNEQFF	once	TRBV6-1	.	TRBJ2-1
TGTGCCAGCAGCTGGGGCAGCCCTTGGGAGCAGTACTTC	CASSWGSPWEQYF	.	TRBV7-9	.	TRBJ2-7
TGCGCCAGCAGCTCACGCCGGGACAGCACCACAGATACGCAGTATTTT	CASSSRRDSTTDTQYF	.	TRBV5-1	TRBD1	TRBJ2-3
TGTGCCAGCAGTTGGGGGACAGGGGGATCTGAAGCTTTCTTT	CASSWGTGGSEAFF	once	TRBV27	TRBD1	TRBJ1-1
.	CASSILAYNEQFF	.	TRBV19	.	TRBJ2-1
TGTGCCAGTAGTATTGCGGGGGGACCTGCCTCTAGCACAGATACGCAGTGTTTT	CASSIAGGPASSTDTQCF	.	TRBV19	TRBD2	TRBJ2-3
TGTGCCAGCAGTTACACGGGACAGGGTGACACCGGGGAGCTGTTTTTT	CASSYTGQGDTGELFF	.	TRBV6-5	TRBD1	TRBJ2-2
TGCAGCGCTGTTGGACCCGGGACAGGGTTTCACGAGCAGTACTTC	CSAVGPGTGFHEQYF	.	TRBV29-1	TRBD1	TRBJ2-7
TGTGCTAGTGGTTTGGTACCCCTAAGGGAGACCCAGTACTTC	CASGLVPLRETQYF	.	TRBV12-5	.	TRBJ2-5
TGTGCCAGCAATGGTGGGCTAGCCGTCAATGAGCAGTTCTTC	CASNGGLAVNEQFF	.	TRBV27	.	TRBJ2-1
TGTGCCAGTAGAAGTTGGGAGGGGGCGAGCACTGAAGCTTTCTTT	CASRSWEGASTEAFF	.	TRBV27	TRBD1	TRBJ1-1
TGCGCCAGCAGCGTCGAGGCAGGGGCCGGGGAGCTGTTTTTT	CASSVEAGAGELFF	once	TRBV5-1	.	TRBJ2-2
TGCAGCGTTTACACCCGGGACAGGGGTACCACTGAAGCTTTCTTT	CSVYTRDRGTTEAFF	.	TRBV29-1	TRBD1	TRBJ1-1
TGTGCCAGCAGCGTGGCGGCCAGCCGTGTCGACGAGCAGTACTTC	CASSVAASRVDEQYF	.	TRBV5-6	.	TRBJ2-7
TGTGCCAGCAGCGAGAGGGACCAATACACAGATACGCAGTATTTT	CASSERDQYTDTQYF	.	TRBV9	.	TRBJ2-3
TGCGCCAGCAGCTTTGATTGGGAGTCAGGAAACACCATATATTTT	CASSFDWESGNTIYF	once	TRBV5-1	.	TRBJ1-3
TGTGCCAGCAGTGGTGCGGGTGGGTATGAAGAGACCCAGTACTTC	CASSGAGGYEETQYF	.	TRBV28	.	TRBJ2-5
TGTGCCAGCAGCCAAGGTTACGGGGGGGCGAATAATGAGCAGTTCTTC	CASSQGYGGANNEQFF	.	TRBV4-2	TRBD2	TRBJ2-1
TGTGCCAGCAGCTTGGGATCTCCGGCGGGTGGGGCTTTCTTT	CASSLGSPAGGAFF	.	TRBV5-4	.	TRBJ1-1
TGTGCCAGCTCACCAAGAACTCCGGTAAGCTCCTACGAGCAGTACTTC	CASSPRTPVSSYEQYF	.	TRBV18	.	TRBJ2-7
TGTGCCAGCAGCCCGATGGGACAGGTCCCGATCTACGAGCAGTACTTC	CASSPMGQVPIYEQYF	.	TRBV5-6	TRBD1	TRBJ2-7
TGTGCCAGCAGCTCGGCAGGGCTTTATAAATTCTACTACGAGCAGTACTTC	CASSSAGLYKFYYEQYF	.	TRBV7-8	.	TRBJ2-7
TGTGCCAGCAGCCAGACAGGGGTCGGTGAAAAACTGTTTTTT	CASSQTGVGEKLFF	few	TRBV28	TRBD1	TRBJ1-4
TGTGCCATCAGTGGCTTTCTTGGGAGCAATCAGCCCCAGCATTTT	CAISGFLGSNQPQHF	few	TRBV10-3	.	TRBJ1-5
TGTGCCAGTAGTATAATGACAGAACACACCGGGGAGCTGTTTTTT	CASSIMTEHTGELFF	.	TRBV19	.	TRBJ2-2
TGTGCCAGCAGCTTAGGAGGGTTTGGAAACACCATATATTTT	CASSLGGFGNTIYF	.	TRBV7-9	.	TRBJ1-3
TGCGCCAGCAGCCCCGGACAGTTAACAGATACGCAGTATTTT	CASSPGQLTDTQYF	.	TRBV4-1	.	TRBJ2-3
TGTGCCAGCAGCCAAGATGCGTGGGGGGGTCAGCCCCAGCATTTT	CASSQDAWGGQPQHF	few	TRBV4-2	.	TRBJ1-5
TGCGCCAGCAGCCAAGACACTCAAAACACCGGGGAGCTGTTTTTT	CASSQDTQNTGELFF	.	TRBV4-3	.	TRBJ2-2
TGCAGTGCTAGAATCCGGGATGGCTACACCTTC	CSARIRDGYTF	once	TRBV20-1	.	TRBJ1-2
TGTGCCAGCAGCTTGGTGGGACAGAACGAGCAGTACTTC	CASSLVGQNEQYF	once	TRBV5-6	TRBD1	TRBJ2-7
TGTGCCAGCAAACAGGGTTTGGAAAACACCATATATTTT	CASKQGLENTIYF	.	TRBV6-6	.	TRBJ1-3
TGTGCCAGTACCCGGCCGGGGGCGAACACTGAAGCTTTCTTT	CASTRPGANTEAFF	.	TRBV19	.	TRBJ1-1
TGCGCCAGCAGCCGAGAGGGGGCGGGATGGCAAGAGACCCAGTACTTC	CASSREGAGWQETQYF	.	TRBV4-1	.	TRBJ2-5
TGCGCCAGCAGCTTTAGCGGGGGGGACTACAATGAGCAGTTCTTC	CASSFSGGDYNEQFF	.	TRBV5-1	TRBD2	TRBJ2-1
TGTGCCAGCACTCGCCCGGGGGGGGAGACCCAGTACTTC	CASTRPGGETQYF	.	TRBV13	TRBD2	TRBJ2-5
TGTGCCAGCAGCTCCCGGGCTGGGGTGGTCGAGCAGTACTTC	CASSSRAGVVEQYF	once	TRBV11-2	.	TRBJ2-7
TGTGCCAGCTCACCACCGCAGGGGGCCAGCCAAGAGACCCAGTACTTC	CASSPPQGASQETQYF	.	TRBV18	TRBD1	TRBJ2-5
TGTGCCAGCAGTACCGACAGGGCCGGCTACAATGAGCAGTTCTTC	CASSTDRAGYNEQFF	once	TRBV2	TRBD1	TRBJ2-1
TGTGCCAGCAGTCGACCGCCCATCACAGATACGCAGTATTTT	CASSRPPITDTQYF	.	TRBV7-2	.	TRBJ2-3
TGTGCCAGCAGAGACCGGGGCTCTGGAAACACCATATATTTT	CASRDRGSGNTIYF	.	TRBV14	.	TRBJ1-3
TGTGCCAGCAGATGGACGGGGGATGGAAACACCATATATTTT	CASRWTGDGNTIYF	.	TRBV6-5	.	TRBJ1-3
TGTGCCAGCACACTGGGGGTGGTCAATGAGCAGTTCTTC	CASTLGVVNEQFF	.	TRBV7-2	.	TRBJ2-1
TGTGCCAGCAGCGGTTTATCAGACTCTGGAAACACCATATATTTT	CASSGLSDSGNTIYF	once	TRBV9	.	TRBJ1-3
TGTGCCAGCAGTGAGGGGAACACCGGGGAGCTGTTTTTT	CASSEGNTGELFF	.	TRBV2	.	TRBJ2-2
TGTGCCAGCAGGATTTATGGCTACACCTTC	CASRIYGYTF	.	TRBV21-1	.	TRBJ1-2
TGTGCCAGCTCACCCCGGGACAGGCCAGTACAGCAGTACTTC	CASSPRDRPVQQYF	.	TRBV18	TRBD1	TRBJ2-7
TGTGCCAGCAGCACCTCGACAGGGGGGACCTTGGAAGGCTACACCTTC	CASSTSTGGTLEGYTF	.	TRBV7-8	TRBD1	TRBJ1-2
TGCGCCAGCAGCTTGGATGCGAACTATGGCTACACCTTC	CASSLDANYGYTF	once	TRBV5-1	.	TRBJ1-2
TGTGCCAGCAGCTTAGGTACAAGGCCTGGAGTGGCTTTCTTT	CASSLGTRPGVAFF	.	TRBV11-2	.	TRBJ1-1
TGTGCCAGCAGTGAGTTTGCGGGGAATGAGCAGTTCTTC	CASSEFAGNEQFF	.	TRBV25-1	.	TRBJ2-1
TGTGCCAGCTCACCGGGCCTTCCTGGGGCCAACGTCCTGACTTTC	CASSPGLPGANVLTF	.	TRBV18	.	TRBJ2-6
TGTGCCACCGGGGACTCCAATCAGCCCCAGCATTTT	CATGDSNQPQHF	once	TRBV19	.	TRBJ1-5
TGTGCCAGTAGTGGAGGAGGAGCGGGGGGGTCAGATACGCAGTATTTT	CASSGGGAGGSDTQYF	.	TRBV19	TRBD2	TRBJ2-3
TGTGCCACCAGCAGAGTAAGTCGTCGACTAGCTCTCCACACAGATACGCAGTATTTT	CATSRVSRRLALHTDTQYF	.	TRBV15	TRBD2	TRBJ2-3
TGCGCCAGCAGCCAAGAAGCGGTGCGGACTTCTAGTTCACCCCTCCACTTT	CASSQEAVRTSSSPLHF	.	TRBV4-3	.	TRBJ1-6
TGTGCCAGCAGTGACGGGGGGGGGAACACTGAAGCTTTCTTT	CASSDGGGNTEAFF	.	TRBV6-1	.	TRBJ1-1
TGTGCCAGCAGTTACTCGACCGGGACCCAGTACTTC	CASSYSTGTQYF	once	TRBV6-5	.	TRBJ2-5